This TCR beta chain was recorded in a study of shared clonotypes between healthy human individuals. About the study: There were three CD4 naive, three CD4 memory, two CD8 naive and one CD8 memory plates per donor.

The CDR3 spans 15 residues. V gave up 1 base and J gave up 2 bases, with 12 bases separating them. CDR1 and CDR2 (germline): LGHNA, YSLEER. The authors distributed each subset's genomic DNA evenly over several immunoSEQ plates. Assay used: immunoSEQ multiplex PCR; TCRdb lists only in-frame clones, some missing. The table lists about 2.5 million clones, 85% to 95% of them singletons. With respect to this clone: Its specificity is not known.

Study results and caveats: Generation probability values for non-shared clonotypes were lower than those for clonotypes shared by all four donors. Though the depth was large, rarefaction showed that sorted-subset sequencing was incomplete.

Sequencing was done on a sample of naive CD4+ T cells from PBMCs. Subset defined: CD45RA+ positively selected. The chain is built from TRBV4-3 and TRBJ2-7; D is undetermined. The sequence came from a man between 18 and 29 years old in good health. Some clones in this sample may be carry-over from other donors' samples. The CDR3 DNA sequence: TGCGCCAGCAGCCAAGTAAGAGGTCCCCCCTACGAGCAGTACTTC. This codes for CASSQVRGPPYEQYF.